Listed here is a single T cell receptor (beta chain). Its antigen remains unknown. After constant-region reverse-primer amplification, full-length variable regions underwent semi-nested PCR with Nested Universal Primer A. TCRdb re-analysed the 5' RACE reads in MiXCR, keeping a single row per CDR3 protein. This sample has about 54,000 distinct CDR3 sequences, with roughly a sixth found just once. Study-wide points: The TCR gene usage of tumor memory CD4+ T cells clustered together with blood and lymph node memory CD4+ cells and with lymph node naive CD4+ cells.

V was clipped by 1 base and J by 6 bases, with 9 bases between them. The CDR3 is 13 residues long. Germline CDR1 is KGHDR and CDR2 is SFDVKD. The sequence was obtained from a female donor with breast cancer. J is TRBJ2-7 and V is TRBV24-1, with D possibly TRBD2 on 5 matching bases. Specimen: naive CD4+ T cells sorted from blood. The subset here: naive CD4+ T cells, CD4+CD45RA+CD25-. The CDR3 protein is CATSDFSGGEQYF. DNA of the CDR3: TGTGCCACCAGTGATTTCTCAGGAGGCGAGCAGTACTTC.